This T cell receptor beta chain is from a study of T cell changes during pregnancy in multiple sclerosis. Trimming removed 5 bases at V and 0 bases at J, with 11 bases between. The germline V gene has CDR1 SGHVS and CDR2 FNYEAQ. The CDR3 contains 16 residues. Using immunoSEQ multiplex PCR, the repertoire was profiled, and TCRdb retains in-frame clones only, with some absent. The sample includes 40,000 to 55,000 clones, roughly nine tenths seen only once; the top ten take 1% to 1.5%. The chain has TRBV7-6 and TRBJ2-6; D remains unclear. This material consisted of CD4+ T cells from peripheral blood mononuclear cells, taken after pregnancy. The clonotype was recovered from a female donor with multiple sclerosis, enrolled in a pregnancy study. CDR3 coding DNA: TGTGCCAGCAGCGCCGCAGTCGCCTCTGGGGCCAACGTCCTGACTTTC. It encodes CASSAAVASGANVLTF.